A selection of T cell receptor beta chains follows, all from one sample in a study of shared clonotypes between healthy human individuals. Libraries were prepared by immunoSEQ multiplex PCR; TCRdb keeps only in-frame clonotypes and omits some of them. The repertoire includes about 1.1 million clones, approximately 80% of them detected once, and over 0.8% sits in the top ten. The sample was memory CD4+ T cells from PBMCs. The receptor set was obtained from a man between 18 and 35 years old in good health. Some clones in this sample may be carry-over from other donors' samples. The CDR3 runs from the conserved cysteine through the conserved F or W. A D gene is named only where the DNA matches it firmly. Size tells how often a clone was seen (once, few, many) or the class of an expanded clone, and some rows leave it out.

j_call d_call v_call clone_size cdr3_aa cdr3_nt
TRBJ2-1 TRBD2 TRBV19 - CASSPGGRGNEQFF TGTGCCAGTAGCCCGGGGGGGAGAGGTAATGAGCAGTTCTTC
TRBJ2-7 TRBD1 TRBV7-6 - CASSLDRGFYEQYF TGTGCCAGCAGCTTGGACAGGGGGTTTTACGAGCAGTACTTC
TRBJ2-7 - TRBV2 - CASMEGPTYEQYF TGTGCCAGCATGGAGGGGCCTACCTACGAGCAGTACTTC
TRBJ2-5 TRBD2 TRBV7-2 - CASSSGGPETQYF TGTGCCAGCAGCTCGGGAGGGCCGGAGACCCAGTACTTC
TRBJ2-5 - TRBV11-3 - CASSLGSIGETQYF TGTGCCAGCAGCTTAGGATCCATCGGAGAGACCCAGTACTTC
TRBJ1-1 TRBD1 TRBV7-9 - CASSSSGTAANTEAFF TGTGCCAGCAGCTCTTCCGGGACAGCAGCGAACACTGAAGCTTTCTTT
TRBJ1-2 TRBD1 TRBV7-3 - CASSPDRGSGYTF TGTGCCAGCAGCCCGGACAGGGGGAGCGGCTACACCTTC
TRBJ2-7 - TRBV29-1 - CSVCQGASGGDEQYF TGCAGCGTTTGTCAGGGGGCATCGGGAGGGGACGAGCAGTACTTC
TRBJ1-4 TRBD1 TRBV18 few CASSQGQGGEKLFF TGTGCCAGCTCACAGGGACAGGGAGGAGAAAAACTGTTTTTT
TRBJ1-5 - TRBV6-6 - CASSYTLNQPQHF TGTGCCAGCAGTTACACCCTAAATCAGCCCCAGCATTTT
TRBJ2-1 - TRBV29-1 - CKNEGYNEQFF TGCAAAAACGAGGGGTACAATGAGCAGTTCTTC
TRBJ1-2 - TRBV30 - CAWRAPPTQYNGYTF TGTGCCTGGAGAGCCCCCCCCACTCAATATAATGGCTACACCTTC
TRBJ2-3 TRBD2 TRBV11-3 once CASSPGGWAESTDTQYF TGTGCCAGCAGCCCGGGGGGATGGGCGGAAAGCACAGATACGCAGTATTTT
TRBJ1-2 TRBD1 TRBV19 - CASSPQGNYGYTF TGTGCCAGTAGTCCACAGGGGAACTATGGCTACACCTTC
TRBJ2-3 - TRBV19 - CASRLNSVDTQYF TGTGCCAGTAGGCTAAATAGCGTAGATACGCAGTATTTT
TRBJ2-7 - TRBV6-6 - CASRLGQFHEQYF TGTGCCAGCAGACTCGGACAGTTCCACGAGCAGTACTTC
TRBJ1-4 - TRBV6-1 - CASSEAANIDEKLFF TGTGCCAGCAGTGAGGCGGCCAACATAGATGAAAAACTGTTTTTT
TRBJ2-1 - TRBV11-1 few CASSFGPSEQFF TGTGCCAGCAGCTTCGGGCCTTCAGAGCAGTTCTTC
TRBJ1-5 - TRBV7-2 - CASSSQLSNQPQHF TGTGCCAGCAGCTCTCAACTTAGCAATCAGCCCCAGCATTTT
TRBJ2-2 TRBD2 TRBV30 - CAYISKKASSGTGELFF TGTGCCTATATCTCGAAAAAGGCATCTAGCGGTACCGGGGAGCTGTTTTTT
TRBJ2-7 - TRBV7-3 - CASSSLGASNEQYF TGTGCCAGCAGCTCCCTGGGAGCTTCCAACGAGCAGTACTTC
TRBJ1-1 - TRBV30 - CAWSVQGEAFF TGTGCCTGGAGTGTACAGGGCGAAGCTTTCTTT
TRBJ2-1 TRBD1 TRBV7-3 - CASSTWTGDNYNEQFF TGTGCCAGCAGCACCTGGACAGGGGACAACTACAATGAGCAGTTCTTC
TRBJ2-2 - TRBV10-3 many CAISRTETNTGELFF TGTGCCATCAGCCGGACAGAAACGAACACCGGGGAGCTGTTTTTT
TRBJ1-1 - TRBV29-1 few CSVRLGGALEAFF TGCAGCGTAAGACTCGGGGGCGCGCTTGAAGCTTTCTTT
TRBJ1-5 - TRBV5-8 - CASLSYSNTLFQPQHF TGTGCCAGCCTTTCTTACTCGAATACCTTGTTTCAGCCCCAGCATTTT
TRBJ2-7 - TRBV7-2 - CASSLERTVAYF TGTGCCAGCAGCTTAGAGAGGACAGTTGCGTACTTC
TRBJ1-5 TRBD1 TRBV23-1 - CASSQSGQGTGRYLGNQPQHF TGCGCCAGCAGTCAAAGCGGCCAAGGGACAGGGAGGTATCTCGGCAATCAGCCCCAGCATTTT
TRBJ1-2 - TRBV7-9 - CASSLARSQGIYGYTF TGTGCCAGCAGCTTAGCGCGTTCACAGGGAATTTATGGCTACACCTTC
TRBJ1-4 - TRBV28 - CASSGLREKLFF TGTGCCAGCAGCGGCCTGAGGGAAAAACTGTTTTTT
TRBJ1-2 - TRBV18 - CASSMTADYGYTF TGTGCCAGCTCAATGACAGCCGACTATGGCTACACCTTC
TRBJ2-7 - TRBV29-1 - CSYWGQGTNEQYF TGCAGCTATTGGGGGCAGGGGACCAACGAGCAGTACTTC
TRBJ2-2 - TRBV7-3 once CASSQGHGTGELFF TGTGCCAGCAGCCAAGGGCATGGGACCGGGGAGCTGTTTTTT
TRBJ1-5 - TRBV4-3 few CASSLGSNQPQHF TGCGCCAGCAGCTTGGGGAGCAATCAGCCCCAGCATTTT
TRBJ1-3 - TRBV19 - CASRINADSGNTIYF TGTGCCAGTAGGATTAATGCAGACTCTGGAAACACCATATATTTT
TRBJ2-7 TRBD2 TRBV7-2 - CASSPARLREASYEQYF TGTGCCAGCAGCCCCGCGCGGTTGCGGGAGGCCTCCTACGAGCAGTACTTC
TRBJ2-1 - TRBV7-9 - CASSLDGGGLNEQFF TGTGCCAGCAGCTTAGATGGGGGCGGTCTCAATGAGCAGTTCTTC
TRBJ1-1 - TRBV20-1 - CSGQGGTEAFF TGCAGTGGTCAGGGTGGCACTGAAGCTTTCTTT
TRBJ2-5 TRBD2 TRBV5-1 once CASSLSGRDQETQYF TGCGCCAGCAGCTTGTCTGGGAGGGATCAAGAGACCCAGTACTTC
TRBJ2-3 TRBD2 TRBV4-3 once CASSASGRAVDTQYF TGCGCCAGCAGCGCTAGCGGGAGGGCCGTGGATACGCAGTATTTT
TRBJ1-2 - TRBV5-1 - CASSPNSRQGGYGYTF TGCGCCAGCAGCCCAAACTCCCGGCAGGGCGGCTATGGCTACACCTTC